Sequencing of this T cell receptor beta chain was carried out in a study of T cell repertoires in cytomegalovirus infection. Study results and limitations: The ex vivo response showed dominance by HLA-C-restricted CMV-specific TCR beta clonotypes.

TCRdb re-called the reads with MiXCR, one entry per CDR3 protein. The sample lists about 250,000 distinct CDR3 sequences, about 7% occurring once. Comment on this clonotype: Its cognate antigen is unknown.

Looked up from germline, CDR1 is LGHNA and CDR2 is YSLEER. This CDR3 has 15 amino acids. Between the trimmed V and J ends, which lost 1 base and 3 bases, there was a span of 10 bases. This sequence originates from a human donor in good health (CMV status not recorded). Some clones in this sample may be carry-over from other donors' samples. The rearrangement uses TRBV4-3 and TRBJ1-5; D is possibly TRBD1 (5 bases). The sequenced sample was PBMCs. Here the CDR3 reads CASSQGGADNQPQHF. The CDR3 coding sequence is TGCGCCAGCAGCCAAGGCGGGGCAGACAATCAGCCCCAGCATTTT.